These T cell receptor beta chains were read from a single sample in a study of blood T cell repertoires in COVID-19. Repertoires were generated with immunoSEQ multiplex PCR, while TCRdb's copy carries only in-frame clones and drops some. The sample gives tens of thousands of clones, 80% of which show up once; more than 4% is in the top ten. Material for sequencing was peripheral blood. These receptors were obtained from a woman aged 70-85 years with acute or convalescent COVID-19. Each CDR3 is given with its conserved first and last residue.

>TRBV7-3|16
CASSSGLAALNSVLTF
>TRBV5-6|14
CASSLYLATDTQYF
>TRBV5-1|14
CASSLSGGNQPQHF
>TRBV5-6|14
CASSDDTGWYGYTF
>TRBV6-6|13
CASSGGGRGEQYF
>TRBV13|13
CASSILTGYEQYF
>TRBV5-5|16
CASSLRGLFSGNTIYF
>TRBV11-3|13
CASSLAGSETQYF
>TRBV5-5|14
CASSLDRVNQPQHF
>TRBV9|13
CASSVAPDNEQFF
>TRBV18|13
CASSPTDRGRAFF
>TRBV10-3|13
CAIRTGTDYGYTF
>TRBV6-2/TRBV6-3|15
CASSQGGGGNQPQHF
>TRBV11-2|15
CASSLVQGAPYEQYF
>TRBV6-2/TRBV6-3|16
CASSSGTSGGKETQYF
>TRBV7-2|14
CASSLEGQGGGSFF
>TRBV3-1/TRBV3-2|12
CASSFPGGELFF
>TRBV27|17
CASSLWAGGAGNQPQHF
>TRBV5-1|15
CASSYTSTAEGGYTF
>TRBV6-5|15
CASSYSSGSNYGYTF
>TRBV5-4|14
CASTRDQATGELFF
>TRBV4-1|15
CASSRLRSVPDGYTF
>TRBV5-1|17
CASSLQGASSYNSPLHF
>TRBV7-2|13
CASSTMTGMGYTF
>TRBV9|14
CASSDLGTSYGYTF
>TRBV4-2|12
CASSQGAGGRYF
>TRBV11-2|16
CASSTTSGGQGRELFF
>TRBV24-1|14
CATSDPDRDETQYF
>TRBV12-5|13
CASGLGSHYGYTF
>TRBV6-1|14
CASSDYGTERGYTF
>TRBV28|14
CASSPPGVEKTQYF
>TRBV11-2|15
CASSLYTSNNEKLFF
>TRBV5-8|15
CASSLARPRSYEQYF
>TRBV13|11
CASSSRETQYF
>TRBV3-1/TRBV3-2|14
CASSHPGTGDEQYF
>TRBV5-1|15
CASSLEGTGGTEAFF
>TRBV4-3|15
CASSQGLAGGNEQFF
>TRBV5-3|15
CARSARQGAKGEQYF
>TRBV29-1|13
CSVSGTGVSGYTF
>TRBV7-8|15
CASSLKGIGGPGYTF
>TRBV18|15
CASSPGQGAGEKLFF
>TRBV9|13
CASSVAVYNEQFF
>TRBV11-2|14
CASSSTQGLWGYTF
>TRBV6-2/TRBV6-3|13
CASSSRGQNEQYF
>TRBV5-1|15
CASSLDGTGGEKLFF
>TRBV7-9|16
CASSLSFRDNDNEQFF
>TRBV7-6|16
CASSPATGGMNTEAFF
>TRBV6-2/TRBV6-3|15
CASSPGTGGLYGYTF